This T cell receptor (beta chain) appears in the sequencing data of a study of control samples from healthy donors and cancer patients. Profiling relied on immunoSEQ multiplex PCR, and the TCRdb table lists in-frame clones only, not all of them. The sample comprises some 80,000 clones, around 92% of which are singletons, and 5% to 6% rests with the top ten. This clone occurred once. V was clipped by 0 bases and J by 0 bases, with 7 bases between them. Germline assignment: CDR1 SGDLS and CDR2 YYNGEE. The CDR3 has 15 residues. Sequencing used blood. This chain links TRBV9 with TRBJ2-1; D is ambiguous. The TCR originated in a woman aged 60-70 years in good health. CDR3 DNA: TGTGCCAGCAGCGTAGGCGATAGCTCCTACAATGAGCAGTTCTTC. This gives the protein CASSVGDSSYNEQFF.